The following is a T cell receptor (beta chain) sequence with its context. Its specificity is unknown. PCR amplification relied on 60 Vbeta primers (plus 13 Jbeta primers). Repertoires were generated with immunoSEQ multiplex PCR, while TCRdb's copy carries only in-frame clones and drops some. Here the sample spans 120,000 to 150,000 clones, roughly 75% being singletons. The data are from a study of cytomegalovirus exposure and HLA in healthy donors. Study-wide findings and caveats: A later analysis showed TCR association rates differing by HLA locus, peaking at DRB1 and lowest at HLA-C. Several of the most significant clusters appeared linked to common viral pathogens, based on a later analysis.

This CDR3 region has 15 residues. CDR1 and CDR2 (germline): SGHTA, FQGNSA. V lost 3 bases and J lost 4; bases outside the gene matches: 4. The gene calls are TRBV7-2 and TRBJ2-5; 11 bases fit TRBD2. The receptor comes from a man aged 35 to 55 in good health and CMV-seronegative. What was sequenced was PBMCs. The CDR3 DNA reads TGTGCCAGCAGCTTTAAGACTAGCGGGGTAGAGACCCAGTACTTC. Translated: CASSFKTSGVETQYF.